The 26 T cell receptor beta chains in this list originate from one sample, sequenced in a study of glioma-infiltrating T cells after dendritic cell vaccination. The data were produced by immunoSEQ multiplex PCR, yet TCRdb's version contains in-frame clones alone and is incomplete. The sample records under 130,000 clones, around 87% being singletons. Regarding time point: after dendritic cell vaccination, including at tumor progression/relapse. The starting material was blood, obtained after dendritic cell vaccination. The receptors derive from a human donor with glioblastoma.

CDR3 region: CASSGTSGQTVTYEQYF. The CDR3 DNA is TGCGCCAGCAGTGGGACTAGCGGGCAAACAGTTACTTACGAGCAGTACTTC. The chain carries TRBV10-1 and TRBJ2-7, with 11 bases that match TRBD2. This CDR3 region has 17 residues. CDR1 is WNHNN, CDR2 SYGVQD, per germline (reference sequence). V was clipped by 4 bases and J by 4 bases; unmatched bases: 12.

This sequence joins TRBV25-1 and TRBJ2-5; 9 nucleotides line up with TRBD1. Near its end, the DNA agrees better with TRBJ2-7, so the J call may be wrong. The germline V gene encodes CDR1 MGHDK and CDR2 SYGVNS. There are 14 residues in the CDR3. This CDR3 reads CASSRDRDLLEQYF. CDR3 nucleotides: TGTGCCAGCAGCAGGGACAGGGATTTGCTCGAGCAGTACTTC.

This clone has only one observation. The rearrangement links TRBV2 to TRBJ2-1; D remains unclear. CDR3 length: 13 residues. Trimming took off 1 base at V and 7 bases at J, with 8 bases between the two ends. Per the germline V gene, CDR1 is SNHLY and CDR2 is FYNNEI. This CDR3 is CASSEGSRNEQFF. DNA for the CDR3: TGTGCCAGCAGTGAAGGGTCCAGGAATGAGCAGTTCTTC.

This clone occurred a few times. The rearrangement uses TRBV13 and TRBJ1-6; D gene unclear. Trimming took off 2 bases at V and 7 bases at J, with 15 bases between the two ends. Germline assignment: CDR1 PRHDT and CDR2 FYEKMQ (reference sequence). The CDR3 is 16 amino acids. The DNA for the CDR3 is TGTGCCAGCAGCTTAAGGATAACGTCTAGAAATTCACCCCTCCACTTT. Amino acid sequence: CASSLRITSRNSPLHF. The whole variable domain, filled in from reference TRBV13 and TRBJ1-6, reads AAGVIQSPRHLIKEKRETATLKCYPIPRHDTVYWYQQGPGQDPQFLISFYEKMQSDKGSIPDRFSAQQFSDYHSELNMSSLELGDSALYFCASSLRITSRNSPLHFGNGTRLTVT.

The rearrangement links TRBV25-1 to TRBJ1-1; D ambiguous. This CDR3 comprises 15 residues. The V end lost 1 base, the J end lost 4 bases, and 13 bases lay between the germline ends. The germline V gene encodes CDR1 MGHDK and CDR2 SYGVNS. DNA of the CDR3: TGTGCCAGCAGTGAATGGGGAGGGCTGGGCACTGAAGCTTTCTTT. Translation gives CASSEWGGLGTEAFF. The entire variable domain, with the rest obtained from reference TRBV25-1 and TRBJ1-1, is as follows: EADIYQTPRYLVIGTGKKITLECSQTMGHDKMYWYQQDPGMELHLIHYSYGVNSTEKGDLSSESTVSRIRTEHFPLTLESARPSHTSQYLCASSEWGGLGTEAFFGQGTRLTVV.

This sequence joins TRBV19 and TRBJ1-2, with D hard to call. Germline CDR1 is LNHDA and CDR2 is SQIVND (reference sequence). V dropped 0 bases and J dropped 6 bases, with 11 bases sitting between them. This CDR3 region has 14 residues. The DNA of the CDR3 is TGTGCCAGTAGTATAGAAGTCGGGGTGAATGGCTACACCTTC. Protein product: CASSIEVGVNGYTF.

The V call is TRBV7-9, the J call TRBJ1-6; 8 bases are shared with TRBD1. The CDR3 has 15 residues. Germline assignment: CDR1 SEHNR and CDR2 FQNEAQ (reference sequence). The trim removed 5 bases at V and 8 bases at J, leaving 8 bases unmatched. The CDR3 region is CASSQGAGIDSPLHF. The CDR3 bases are TGTGCCAGCAGCCAGGGGGCAGGGATTGATTCACCCCTCCACTTT.

The rearrangement uses TRBV10-2 and TRBJ2-5; D not resolved. Trimming cost V 6 bases and J 5 bases, with 13 bases left between them. The CDR3 runs 13 residues. Germline V gives CDR1 WSHSY, CDR2 SAAADI. CDR3 nucleotide sequence: TGCGCCAGCAGAGATAGATTAATGGAGACCCAGTACTTC. This sequence encodes CASRDRLMETQYF.

The chain employs TRBV4-1 and TRBJ2-2, with 8 positions matching TRBD2. V gave up 3 bases and J gave up 7 bases; unmatched junction bases: 13. Germline V lookup: CDR1 MGHRA, CDR2 YSYEKL. The CDR3 contains 17 residues. In DNA, the CDR3 is TGCGCCAGCAGCCATTCGGATAGCGGGATTTACATCGGGGAGCTGTTTTTT. Translation gives CASSHSDSGIYIGELFF.

The chain couples TRBV20-1 to TRBJ1-2; 7 bases match TRBD1. The germline V gene encodes CDR1 DFQATT and CDR2 SNEGSKA (reference sequence). This CDR3 comprises 11 residues. CDR3 nucleotides: TGCGCTGCAACAGGGGACTATGGCTACACCTTC. This sequence encodes CAATGDYGYTF.

This chain uses TRBV6-1 with TRBJ1-1, with 7 positions matching TRBD1. After removal of 0 bases from V and 10 bases from J, the junction contained 11 bases not matched to a gene. This CDR3 has 15 residues. The germline V gene encodes CDR1 MNHNS and CDR2 SASEGT. The CDR3 DNA sequence: TGTGCCAGCAGTGAAGCGCCTCGACAGGGAGGTAGAGCTTTCTTT. As protein: CASSEAPRQGGRAFF.

CDR3 sequence (DNA): TGCGCCAGCAGTGAGTCGAGGGAATCAGGGACCCAGTACTTC. This translates into CASSESRESGTQYF. The chain combines TRBV10-1 with TRBJ2-5, with a tentative D call TRBD2 (5 bases). Germline CDR1 reads WNHNN; CDR2 reads SYGVQD (reference sequence). The CDR3 length is 14 residues. The ends were cut back, 0 bases at V and 7 bases at J, with 12 bases in the middle.

This clone came up a few times. V gene TRBV5-1 combines with J gene TRBJ2-1; 10 nucleotides line up with TRBD2. The CDR3 is 15 residues long. The ends lost 2 bases at V and 8 bases at J; junction bases unmatched: 7. Germline CDR1 is SGHRS and CDR2 is YFSETQ. The DNA of the CDR3 is TGCGCCAGCAGCTTTAGTGCTAGCGGGGGCCATGAGCAGTTCTTC. Its translation is CASSFSASGGHEQFF.

V gene TRBV27 combines with J gene TRBJ2-7, with 10 bases fitting TRBD2. Unmatched junction bases numbered 2, after V lost 4 bases and J lost 2 bases. The germline V gene has CDR1 MNHEY and CDR2 SMNVEV (reference sequence). The CDR3 totals 14 residues. CDR3 protein: CASSSAGGTYEQYF. CDR3 bases: TGTGCCAGCAGTTCAGCGGGGGGGACCTACGAGCAGTACTTC.

This rearrangement joins TRBV5-1 to TRBJ1-1, with 8 bases identical to TRBD1. V shed 1 base and J 5 bases; nucleotides not matched to a gene: 4. Looked up from germline, CDR1 is SGHRS and CDR2 is YFSETQ. This CDR3 region has 14 residues. The CDR3, as DNA: TGCGCCAGCAGCTTGCGGACAGGGACGACTGAAGCTTTCTTT. Translation: CASSLRTGTTEAFF.

V and J are TRBV5-8 and TRBJ2-1; D is perhaps TRBD2 (5 bases). V lost 2 bases to trimming and J lost 3 bases, with 15 bases between them. This CDR3 contains 16 residues. Looked up from germline, CDR1 is SGHTS and CDR2 is YDEGEE. The CDR3 region is CASSFFGRASYNEQFF. CDR3 coding DNA: TGTGCCAGCAGCTTTTTCGGGCGGGCCAGCTACAATGAGCAGTTCTTC.

The rearrangement links TRBV2 to TRBJ2-1; tentatively, D is TRBD1 (5 bases). There are 13 residues in the CDR3. V dropped 10 bases and J dropped 5 bases, with 15 bases sitting between them. Germline V CDR1 and CDR2: SNHLY, FYNNEI. The CDR3 DNA follows: TGTGCCACCCCTGGGGCAGGGAACAATGAGCAGTTCTTC. Its protein product is CATPGAGNNEQFF.

In this sample, this clone turned up once. The gene calls are TRBV5-1 and TRBJ2-1; D remains unclear. CDR3 length: 14 amino acids. Germline-derived CDR1 and CDR2 are SGHRS and YFSETQ. V shed 0 bases and J shed 8 bases, with 12 bases lying between them. The CDR3 DNA sequence: TGCGCCAGCAGCTTGGGGCAGGTCGTAGATGAGCAGTTCTTC. Translated, it gives CASSLGQVVDEQFF. The variable domain in full, with the rest retrieved from reference TRBV5-1 and TRBJ2-1, is KAGVTQTPRYLIKTRGQQVTLSCSPISGHRSVSWYQQTPGQGLQFLFEYFSETQRNKGNFPGRFSGRQFSNSRSEMNVSTLELGDSALYLCASSLGQVVDEQFFGPGTRLTVL.

The chain recombines TRBV7-9 with TRBJ2-7; 13 nucleotides line up with TRBD2. V shed 5 bases, J shed 9 bases, and the junction held 10 bases outside the gene matches. The CDR3 is 15 residues long. Germline CDR1 SEHNR, CDR2 FQNEAQ (reference sequence). The CDR3 spells CASSSTSGGGYVQYF. For the CDR3, the DNA is TGTGCCAGCAGCAGCACTAGCGGGGGGGGCTATGTGCAGTACTTC.

V and J are TRBV15 and TRBJ2-3; 8 nucleotides agree with TRBD2. The CDR3 is made up of 15 amino acids. Germline-derived CDR1 and CDR2 are LNHNV and YYDKDF (reference sequence). V was pared by 4 bases and J by 6 bases, with 9 bases of the junction left unmatched. CDR3 protein: CATSNPGLGGDTQYF. CDR3 bases: TGTGCCACCAGCAACCCGGGACTAGGGGGGGATACGCAGTATTTT.

The chain couples TRBV6-1 to TRBJ1-1; tentative D call: TRBD1 (5 bases). The ends were cut back, 4 bases at V and 1 base at J, with 13 bases in the middle. The germline V gene has CDR1 MNHNS and CDR2 SASEGT. The CDR3 runs 15 residues. The CDR3, as DNA: TGTGCCAGCAGTGGCAGTCGGGGGTCGAACACTGAAGCTTTCTTT. This codes for CASSGSRGSNTEAFF.

The sample holds a few counts of this clone. CDR3 residues: CATSRRGQGFHEQYF. The CDR3 DNA sequence: TGTGCCACCAGCAGACGGGGACAGGGGTTTCACGAGCAGTACTTC. V and J are TRBV15 and TRBJ2-7; the match to TRBD1 covers 10 bases. Germline V gene sequence: CDR1 LNHNV, CDR2 YYDKDF (reference sequence). Trimming cost V 2 bases and J 5 bases; bases outside gene matches: 6. The CDR3 spans 15 residues.

This clone is a singleton in its sample. The chain recombines TRBV6-1 with TRBJ1-5, with D tentatively TRBD1 (5 bases). Germline CDR1 and CDR2: MNHNS and SASEGT. This CDR3 contains 13 residues. V lost 5 bases to trimming and J lost 4 bases, with 9 bases between them. Here the CDR3 reads CASSSGTNQPQHF. The CDR3 region has the DNA TGTGCCAGCAGTTCCGGGACTAATCAGCCCCAGCATTTT.

This chain joins TRBV7-6 and TRBJ2-7; 9 bases align to TRBD1. J was trimmed by 5 bases and V by 5 bases; bases with no gene match: 13. CDR3 length: 16 amino acids. Germline assignment: CDR1 SGHVS and CDR2 FNYEAQ. As DNA, the CDR3 is TGTGCCAGCAGCGGCGGGACAGGGATAGGGATGGACGAGCAGTACTTC. Protein: CASSGGTGIGMDEQYF.

The gene calls are TRBV5-4 and TRBJ2-7, with a possible D match to TRBD2 (5 bases). CDR1 and CDR2 from the germline V gene are SGHNT and YYREEE (reference sequence). This CDR3 spans 13 amino acids. V was shortened by 2 bases and J by 7 bases, with 13 bases between the two germline ends. The chain's CDR3 is CASSFGGRGEQYF. CDR3 nucleotides: TGTGCCAGCAGCTTCGGAGGCCGAGGGGAGCAGTACTTC.

The gene calls are TRBV5-6 and TRBJ2-7; tentative D call: TRBD1 (7 bases). Germline values: CDR1 SGHDT, CDR2 YYEEEE. The CDR3 runs 12 residues. V gave up 5 bases and J gave up 9 bases, with 15 bases separating them. CDR3 sequence: CASSSQGGVQYF. Written as DNA, the CDR3 is TGTGCCAGCAGTTCTCAGGGGGGTGTGCAGTACTTC.